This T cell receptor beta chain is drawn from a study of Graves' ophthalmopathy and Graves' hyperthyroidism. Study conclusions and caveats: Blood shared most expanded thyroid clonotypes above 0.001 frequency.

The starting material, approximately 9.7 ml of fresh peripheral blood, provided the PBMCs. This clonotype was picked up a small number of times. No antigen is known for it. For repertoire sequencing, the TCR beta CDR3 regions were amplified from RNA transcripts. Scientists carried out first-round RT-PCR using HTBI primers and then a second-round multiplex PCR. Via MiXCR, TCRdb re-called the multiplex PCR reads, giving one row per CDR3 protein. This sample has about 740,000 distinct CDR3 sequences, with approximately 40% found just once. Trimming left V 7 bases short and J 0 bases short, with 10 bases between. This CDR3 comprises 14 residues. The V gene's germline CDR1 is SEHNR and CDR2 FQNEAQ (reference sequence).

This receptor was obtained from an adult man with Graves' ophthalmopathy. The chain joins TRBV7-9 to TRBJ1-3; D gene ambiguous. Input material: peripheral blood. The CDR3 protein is CASIRSSSGNTIYF. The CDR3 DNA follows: TGTGCCAGCATCCGAAGCAGCTCTGGAAACACCATATATTTT.